Each of the 26 T cell receptor beta chains below was sequenced from the same sample in a study of T-cell reconstitution after alpha-beta-depleted transplantation in children. A library of TCRbeta sequences, prepared with unique molecular identifiers, was generated. MiXCR, applied by TCRdb to the PCR reads, yields one record per CDR3 protein. The profile shows hundreds of thousands of distinct CDR3 sequences, roughly 8.2% of them singletons. The specimen comprised PBMCs, mostly from graft donor cells, sampled 180 days after TCRalphabeta/CD19-depleted stem cell transplant. The source of these receptors is a male patient younger than 18 who had a stem cell transplant for acute lymphoblastic leukemia, so the T cells may come from the graft donor.

This clonotype has a count of ten or more. The chain uses TRBV10-2 and TRBJ2-3; 11 bases map to TRBD1. Trimming at V came to 0 bases and at J to 3 bases, leaving 5 bases not matched to a gene. The CDR3 spans 17 residues. The germline CDR1 and CDR2 sequences are WSHSY and SAAADI. CDR3 nucleotide sequence: TGCGCCAGCAGTGAGTCGAGGACAGGGGGCGGAACAGATACGCAGTATTTT. It yields the protein CASSESRTGGGTDTQYF.

This clonotype was seen many times. The V call is TRBV3-1, the J call TRBJ2-7, with a tentative D call TRBD1 (6 bases). There are 15 residues in the CDR3. Deletions cut 1 base from V and 3 bases from J, with 13 bases between. CDR1 and CDR2 from the germline V gene are LGHDT and YNNKEL (reference sequence). The CDR3 loop reads CASSQGRQGIYEQYF. The CDR3, as DNA: TGTGCCAGCAGCCAAGGGCGGCAGGGGATCTACGAGCAGTACTTC.

In this sample, this clonotype turned up many times. This chain joins TRBV29-1 and TRBJ2-7, with 10 bases that match TRBD1. The CDR3 contains 18 residues. CDR1 and CDR2 (germline): SQVTM, ANQGSEA. V shed 5 bases and J 2 bases; nucleotides not matched to a gene: 18. The CDR3 DNA sequence: TGCAGCGTTTTTGCCCCCTCCTTGGACAGGGGGTCCCCCTACGAGCAGTACTTC. Its protein product is CSVFAPSLDRGSPYEQYF.

This clonotype was counted at least ten times. J is TRBJ2-7 and V is TRBV28; D call uncertain. The V gene lost 6 bases and the J gene lost 2 bases, with 8 bases spanning the gap. The CDR3 runs 12 residues. Germline V lookup: CDR1 MDHEN, CDR2 SYDVKM. This CDR3 is CASSDRPYEQYF. The CDR3 coding sequence is TGTGCCAGCAGCGACCGACCCTACGAGCAGTACTTC.

The chain links TRBV7-9 to TRBJ1-2; no clear D. The germline V and J ends were trimmed by 5 bases and 2 bases, with 15 bases remaining between them. The germline V gene encodes CDR1 SEHNR and CDR2 FQNEAQ (reference sequence). This CDR3 has 15 residues. CDR3 in DNA: TGTGCCAGCAGCCCCGGACCGACTTTCAACTATGGCTACACCTTC. Translated, it gives CASSPGPTFNYGYTF.

This clonotype was detected many times. V and J are TRBV4-2 and TRBJ1-6; D call uncertain. The V and J ends lost 2 bases and 15 bases respectively, with 11 bases between them. The CDR3 is 12 amino acids. The germline V gene encodes CDR1 LGHNA and CDR2 YNFKEQ. In DNA form, the CDR3 reads TGTGCCAGCAGCCAAATCGGTAGGAACCTCCACTTT. Its protein is CASSQIGRNLHF.

There are many counts of this clonotype. The chain joins TRBV7-9 to TRBJ2-1; TRBD2 matches 10 bases. Germline V gene sequence: CDR1 SEHNR, CDR2 FQNEAQ (reference sequence). This CDR3 is 16 amino acids long. Trimming cost V 5 bases and J 3 bases; bases outside gene matches: 7. The CDR3 nucleotides are TGTGCCAGCAGCCCCCGGACTAGCGGTAACTACAATGAGCAGTTCTTC. It codes for CASSPRTSGNYNEQFF.

This clonotype has ten or more counts. The V call is TRBV2, the J call TRBJ1-2; 9 bases line up with TRBD1. The CDR3 loop spans 14 amino acids. Germline values: CDR1 SNHLY, CDR2 FYNNEI. With V trimmed by 5 bases and J by 8 bases, 9 bases remained unmatched. CDR3: CASSSQGARMGYTF. The CDR3 coding sequence is TGTGCCAGCAGTTCACAGGGGGCGAGGATGGGCTACACCTTC.

This clonotype turned up a few times. The V call is TRBV11-2, the J call TRBJ2-1; weak D call: TRBD1 (6 bases). CDR3 length: 15 residues. V was clipped by 5 bases and J by 0 bases, with 11 bases between them. Germline CDR1 SGHAT, CDR2 FQNNGV. CDR3 in amino acids: CASSDRIGSYNEQFF. The DNA of the CDR3 is TGTGCCAGCAGCGACAGGATAGGCTCCTACAATGAGCAGTTCTTC. The entire variable domain, with the rest obtained from reference TRBV11-2 and TRBJ2-1, is as follows: EAGVAQSPRYKIIEKRQSVAFWCNPISGHATLYWYQQILGQGPKLLIQFQNNGVVDDSQLPKDRFSAERLKGVDSTLKIQPAKLEDSAVYLCASSDRIGSYNEQFFGPGTRLTVL.

This clonotype was counted at least ten times. The chain is built from TRBV19 and TRBJ1-2; tentatively, D is TRBD1 (6 bases). The germline V gene has CDR1 LNHDA and CDR2 SQIVND (reference sequence). This CDR3 has 15 amino acids. The germline V and J ends were trimmed by 7 bases and 4 bases, with 19 bases remaining between them. The CDR3 DNA sequence: TGTGCCAGTAATCGGTCGGGTCCCAGGGGCTATGGCTACACCTTC. This encodes CASNRSGPRGYGYTF.

Concerning this clonotype itself: Being one base from a much bigger clone, this may be a read error. The chain uses TRBV25-1 and TRBJ1-1; maybe TRBD1 (5 bases). V was trimmed by 7 bases and J by 7 bases, leaving 10 bases between them. Germline CDR1 MGHDK, CDR2 SYGVNS. The CDR3 runs to 11 residues. The CDR3 loop is CASNRGSEAFF. In DNA form, the CDR3 reads TGTGCCAGCAATCGGGGCAGTGAAGCTTTCTTT.

This chain links TRBV7-3 with TRBJ1-5; D gene ambiguous. Germline V gives CDR1 SGHTA, CDR2 FQGTGA. The germline V and J ends were trimmed by 0 bases and 6 bases, with 6 bases remaining between them. The CDR3 is 13 amino acids. The CDR3 region is CASSLTDGQPQHF. CDR3 bases: TGTGCCAGCAGCTTAACAGATGGTCAGCCCCAGCATTTT. The whole variable domain, remainder taken from reference TRBV7-3 and TRBJ1-5, is GAGVSQTPSNKVTEKGKYVELRCDPISGHTALYWYRQSLGQGPEFLIYFQGTGAADDSGLPNDRFFAVRPEGSVSTLKIQRTERGDSAVYLCASSLTDGQPQHFGDGTRLSIL.

This clonotype was counted at least ten times. The rearrangement uses TRBV27 and TRBJ2-1, with 9 bases aligning to TRBD2. The germline CDR1 and CDR2 sequences are MNHEY and SMNVEV (reference sequence). Unmatched junction bases numbered 6, after V lost 6 bases and J lost 3 bases. This CDR3 comprises 15 residues. The CDR3 DNA reads as TGTGCCAGCAGCTGGGGACTAGCAAACTACAATGAGCAGTTCTTC. Translated, it gives CASSWGLANYNEQFF.

The sample holds a few counts of this clonotype. The chain links TRBV5-1 to TRBJ2-4; D ambiguous. The CDR3 contains 16 residues. Germline V gene lookup returns CDR1 SGHRS and CDR2 YFSETQ. V was shortened by 5 bases and J by 8 bases, with 23 bases between the two germline ends. In nucleotides, the CDR3 is TGCGCCAGCAGGGTTTCGGGCCTAGTACCCGAGGACATTCAGTACTTC. Translation gives CASRVSGLVPEDIQYF.

In its sample, this clonotype was seen many times. V gene TRBV18 combines with J gene TRBJ1-4; the D is unclear. The germline V gene encodes CDR1 KGHSH and CDR2 LQKENI. Trimming took 3 bases from V and 0 from J, leaving 11 bases between them. The CDR3 is made up of 16 amino acids. The CDR3 bases are TGTGCCAGCTCACCCCAGGACCCTTCAACTAATGAAAAACTGTTTTTT. Its translation is CASSPQDPSTNEKLFF.

Ten or more counts support this clonotype. This chain links TRBV5-5 with TRBJ1-1; weak D call: TRBD1 (6 bases). The CDR3 totals 12 residues. V lost 6 bases and J lost 6, with 12 bases in between. From germline, CDR1 is SGHKS and CDR2 YYEKEE (reference sequence). The DNA of the CDR3 is TGTGCCAGCATCCCGGAGGGGGCTGAAGCTTTCTTT. It translates to CASIPEGAEAFF.

Turning to this clonotype: A much larger clone lies one base from this, so it may be a read error. This chain connects TRBV20-1 to TRBJ1-2; tentative D call: TRBD1 (5 bases). Per the germline V gene, CDR1 is DFQATT and CDR2 is SNEGSKA (reference sequence). The CDR3 has 13 amino acids. CDR3 in amino acids: CSARDTLNYGYNF. The CDR3 coding sequence is TGCAGTGCTAGGGACACCCTCAACTATGGCTACAACTTC.

In its sample, this clonotype was seen many times. The chain couples TRBV6-2 or TRBV6-3 to TRBJ2-4; D may be TRBD2 (6 bases). V lost 2 bases to trimming and J lost 2 bases, with 10 bases between them. Per germline, CDR1 MNHEY and CDR2 SVGEGT. This CDR3 spans 15 amino acids. For the CDR3, the DNA is TGTGCCAGCAGTTACGGGGCGGGGCCCAAAAACATTCAGTACTTC. Residues: CASSYGAGPKNIQYF.

This clonotype was counted many times. The V call is TRBV29-1, the J call TRBJ2-1, with 9 bases aligning to TRBD1. J gave up 9 bases and V 2 bases, and 5 bases lay outside the gene matches. Germline CDR1 is SQVTM and CDR2 is ANQGSEA. The CDR3 consists of 13 residues. This CDR3 is CSVERGQGTEQFF. DNA for the CDR3: TGCAGCGTTGAAAGGGGACAGGGTACTGAGCAGTTCTTC.

This clonotype was detected ten times or more. This chain links TRBV7-2 with TRBJ2-2, with D hard to call. The V gene lost 5 bases and the J gene lost 3 bases, with 7 bases spanning the gap. Germline V gene lookup returns CDR1 SGHTA and CDR2 FQGNSA. This CDR3 comprises 13 residues. The CDR3 nucleotides read TGTGCCAGCAGCCAGTGGTACACCGGGGAGCTGTTTTTT. It translates to CASSQWYTGELFF.

There are many counts of this clonotype. DNA for the CDR3: TGTGCCAGCAGCCGGAGGAGGGAACAAGGCGGGGAGCTGTTTTTT. Translation: CASSRRREQGGELFF. The chain carries TRBV3-1 and TRBJ2-2, with D possibly matching TRBD2 (6 bases). CDR1 is LGHDT and CDR2 is YNNKEL in the germline V gene (reference sequence). V lost 4 bases, J lost 7 bases, and 16 bases lay in between. The CDR3 is 15 residues long.

This clonotype was observed at least ten times. The V gene is TRBV20-1, the J gene TRBJ2-7, with D perhaps TRBD1 (5 bases). Trimming removed 6 bases from V and 3 bases from J, with 9 bases in between. Germline V gene data show CDR1 as DFQATT and CDR2 as SNEGSKA (reference sequence). CDR3 length: 11 amino acids. The CDR3 loop reads CSAGTGYEQYF. For the CDR3, the DNA is TGCAGTGCCGGAACAGGCTACGAGCAGTACTTC.

In its sample, this clonotype was seen many times. The gene calls are TRBV20-1 and TRBJ2-3; no definite D call. This CDR3 region has 16 residues. Germline CDR1 and CDR2: DFQATT and SNEGSKA (reference sequence). V gave up 1 base and J gave up 3 bases, with 17 bases separating them. Here the CDR3 reads CSARGKEGWYTDTQYF. CDR3 sequence (DNA): TGCAGTGCTAGAGGAAAAGAAGGGTGGTATACAGATACGCAGTATTTT.

This clonotype came up many times. The rearrangement uses TRBV27 and TRBJ1-1; perhaps TRBD1 as D (6 bases). V dropped 6 bases and J dropped 0 bases, with 14 bases sitting between them. Germline V gene sequence: CDR1 MNHEY, CDR2 SMNVEV (reference sequence). CDR3 length equals 15 residues. The CDR3 sequence is CASSRTGQLNTEAFF. In DNA form, the CDR3 reads TGTGCCAGCAGCCGTACCGGACAGTTGAACACTGAAGCTTTCTTT.

This rearrangement joins TRBV19 to TRBJ2-7; the match to TRBD2 covers 8 bases. V trimming: 5 bases; J trimming: 3 bases; junction bases outside the gene matches: 6. Looked up from germline, CDR1 is LNHDA and CDR2 is SQIVND (reference sequence). CDR3 size: 14 residues. In DNA, the CDR3 is TGTGCCAGTAGTCCTCCGAGCGGGGGCTACGAGCAGTACTTC. Protein product: CASSPPSGGYEQYF.

This clonotype appeared many times. The chain links TRBV7-3 to TRBJ1-1; TRBD1 might be the D (5 bases). V shed 2 bases and J shed 4 bases, with 14 bases lying between them. The CDR3 extends over 15 amino acids. Germline lookup yields CDR1 SGHTA and CDR2 FQGTGA. The CDR3 protein is CASSLDGGKGTEAFF. The CDR3 DNA follows: TGTGCCAGCAGCTTAGATGGGGGGAAGGGCACTGAAGCTTTCTTT.